The rows below give T cell receptor beta chains drawn from one sample of a study of blood T cells in healthy people across ages. One entry per CDR3 protein, called by TCRdb with MiXCR from the 5' RACE reads. Of 950,000 to 1,200,000 distinct CDR3 sequences in the sample, around two fifths are singletons; the top ten hold around 13%. Sequenced input: blood. The receptors shown here come from a man younger than 35 in good health. The CDR3 runs from the conserved cysteine through the conserved F or W. Each record gives: D gene, V gene, clone size, J gene, CDR3 DNA, CDR3 protein. A D gene is named only where the DNA matches it firmly. Rows may omit the clone size; those that give it use once, few, many or a size class.

d_call: NA; v_call: TRBV6-6; clone_size: few; j_call: TRBJ1-2; cdr3_nt: TGTGCCAGCAGATCCCTTCCCAAGACAGAATCTCTTCATGGCTACACCTTC; cdr3_aa: CASRSLPKTESLHGYTF
d_call: NA; v_call: TRBV20-1; clone_size: NA; j_call: TRBJ1-2; cdr3_nt: TGCAGTGCTAGAGTAGGGCAGTCAGGCTACACCTTC; cdr3_aa: CSARVGQSGYTF
d_call: TRBD1; v_call: TRBV29-1; clone_size: NA; j_call: TRBJ1-2; cdr3_nt: TGCAGCGTGATCGGGACAGGGGCTGTCTATGGCTACACCTTC; cdr3_aa: CSVIGTGAVYGYTF
d_call: NA; v_call: TRBV28; clone_size: few; j_call: TRBJ2-1; cdr3_nt: TGTGCCAGCAGTATCGGGACACAAGGCAATGAGCAGTTCTTC; cdr3_aa: CASSIGTQGNEQFF
d_call: NA; v_call: TRBV7-9; clone_size: many; j_call: TRBJ1-6; cdr3_nt: TGTGCCAGCACCTCGGGTCCTGCAAAGGCACCCCTCCACTTT; cdr3_aa: CASTSGPAKAPLHF
d_call: TRBD1; v_call: TRBV6-5; clone_size: NA; j_call: TRBJ2-3; cdr3_nt: TGTGCCAGCAGTTACGCACAGGGGGTGGCGAATACGCAGTATTTT; cdr3_aa: CASSYAQGVANTQYF
d_call: NA; v_call: TRBV7-2; clone_size: many; j_call: TRBJ2-3; cdr3_nt: TGTGCCAGCAGCTTAGCGTTGTATACTGCCACAAGCACAGATACGCAGTATTTT; cdr3_aa: CASSLALYTATSTDTQYF
d_call: NA; v_call: TRBV16; clone_size: NA; j_call: TRBJ2-3; cdr3_nt: TGTGCCAGCAGCCAACTACCGGACAGAACAGATACGCAGTATTTT; cdr3_aa: CASSQLPDRTDTQYF
d_call: TRBD1; v_call: TRBV7-8; clone_size: NA; j_call: TRBJ1-5; cdr3_nt: TGTGCCAGCAGCCGTCGGGACAGGGTTGAACATCAGCCCCAGCATTTT; cdr3_aa: CASSRRDRVEHQPQHF
d_call: TRBD2; v_call: TRBV7-3; clone_size: few; j_call: TRBJ2-3; cdr3_nt: TGTGCCAGCAGCTACTACCCGCCGACTAGCGGGGGAAATACGCAGTATTTT; cdr3_aa: CASSYYPPTSGGNTQYF
d_call: NA; v_call: TRBV12-3/TRBV12-4; clone_size: few; j_call: TRBJ1-3; cdr3_nt: TGTGCCAGCAGTCCTCGGACGGGAAACACCATATATTTT; cdr3_aa: CASSPRTGNTIYF
d_call: NA; v_call: TRBV6-6; clone_size: NA; j_call: TRBJ2-1; cdr3_nt: TGTGCCAGCATTGAACATACCTACAATGAGCAGTTCTTC; cdr3_aa: CASIEHTYNEQFF
d_call: NA; v_call: TRBV3-1; clone_size: NA; j_call: TRBJ2-4; cdr3_nt: TGTGCCAGCAGCCAAGGCGTAGGCGACATTCAGTACTTC; cdr3_aa: CASSQGVGDIQYF
d_call: NA; v_call: TRBV7-2; clone_size: few; j_call: TRBJ1-1; cdr3_nt: TGTGCCAGCTACCCGTGGGTTGGGGCGATGAACACTGAAGCTTTCTTT; cdr3_aa: CASYPWVGAMNTEAFF
d_call: NA; v_call: TRBV12-3/TRBV12-4; clone_size: many; j_call: TRBJ2-1; cdr3_nt: TGTGCCAGCAGCACTCTCTCACCTGACAATGAGCAGTTCTTC; cdr3_aa: CASSTLSPDNEQFF
d_call: NA; v_call: TRBV5-6; clone_size: NA; j_call: TRBJ2-6; cdr3_nt: TGTGCCAGCTTAAAATCTGGGGCCAACGTCCTGACTTTC; cdr3_aa: CASLKSGANVLTF
d_call: NA; v_call: TRBV11-2; clone_size: many; j_call: TRBJ1-5; cdr3_nt: TGTGCCAGCAGCCCAGACCGATACAATCAGCCCCAGCATTTT; cdr3_aa: CASSPDRYNQPQHF
d_call: TRBD2; v_call: TRBV6-5; clone_size: NA; j_call: TRBJ2-3; cdr3_nt: TGTGCCAGCAGTGACTCTAGCGGGGGGCTGGATACGCAGTATTTT; cdr3_aa: CASSDSSGGLDTQYF
d_call: NA; v_call: TRBV5-1; clone_size: NA; j_call: TRBJ2-3; cdr3_nt: TGCGCCAGCAGCTTTTTCATAGCTAGCACAGATACGCAGTATTTT; cdr3_aa: CASSFFIASTDTQYF
d_call: TRBD1; v_call: TRBV10-3; clone_size: NA; j_call: TRBJ1-2; cdr3_nt: TGTGCCATCAGTGAGAGTGACAGGGGGTTGCTTGGCTACACCTTC; cdr3_aa: CAISESDRGLLGYTF